One sample yielded the 26 T cell receptor beta chains listed below, sequenced in a study of blood T cell repertoires in COVID-19. Only in-frame clones appear in the TCRdb table, and some are missing; sequencing was by immunoSEQ multiplex PCR. In the table there are about 300,000 clones, roughly 87% of which are singletons. What was sequenced was peripheral blood. These receptors were obtained from a human donor in a cohort sampled during active COVID-19.

V and J are TRBV9 and TRBJ2-1, with 8 positions matching TRBD1. V dropped 2 bases and J dropped 5; count of bases not matched to a gene: 15. This CDR3 region has 18 residues. The V gene's germline CDR1 is SGDLS and CDR2 YYNGEE. For the CDR3, the DNA is TGTGCCAGCAGCGTCTCCCGGACAGGGCCCCAGGAAAACAATGAGCAGTTCTTC. Translated: CASSVSRTGPQENNEQFF.

This clone showed up just once. The CDR3 bases are TGTGCCAGCAGTTTTCTAGGACTAGCGGGATCCGGCTTCTACGAGCAGTACTTC. Amino acids: CASSFLGLAGSGFYEQYF. The chain links TRBV27 to TRBJ2-7, with 12 bases matching TRBD2. This CDR3 spans 18 amino acids. V shed 3 bases and J 3 bases; nucleotides not matched to a gene: 12. Per germline, CDR1 MNHEY and CDR2 SMNVEV (reference sequence).

The rearrangement uses TRBV5-1 and TRBJ2-6; 8 bases agree with TRBD1. The CDR3 has 19 amino acids. The germline V gene encodes CDR1 SGHRS and CDR2 YFSETQ. The V and J ends lost 9 bases and 1 base, in that order; junction bases with no gene match: 18. The CDR3 is CATSLGPGQGASGANVLTF. The DNA for the CDR3 is TGCGCCACCAGTTTGGGGCCCGGGCAGGGGGCTTCTGGGGCCAACGTCCTGACTTTC.

This clone was picked up one time. The V gene is TRBV20-1, the J gene TRBJ2-1; 8 bases align to TRBD2. CDR1 DFQATT and CDR2 SNEGSKA come from the germline V gene (reference sequence). Trimming took 3 bases from V and 5 from J; bases not matched to a gene: 6. The CDR3 runs 14 residues. This chain's CDR3 is CSASVDGRDNEQFF. The CDR3 bases are TGCAGTGCTAGTGTGGACGGGAGGGACAATGAGCAGTTCTTC.

The chain couples TRBV5-1 to TRBJ2-2; D is undetermined. Germline V gene lookup returns CDR1 SGHRS and CDR2 YFSETQ. V dropped 4 bases and J dropped 8 bases, with 9 bases sitting between them. This CDR3 spans 12 amino acids. CDR3 DNA: TGCGCCAGCAGCGTACCCCAGGGGGAGCTGTTTTTT. Translated: CASSVPQGELFF.

The rearrangement joins TRBV5-4 to TRBJ2-2, with D maybe TRBD2 (6 bases). V gave up 1 base and J gave up 4 bases, with 20 bases separating them. CDR1 and CDR2 from the germline V gene are SGHNT and YYREEE (reference sequence). This CDR3 has 18 residues. CDR3 sequence reads: CASSLRARSGVFTGELFF. CDR3 nucleotide sequence: TGTGCCAGCAGCTTGCGGGCCAGGTCGGGGGTTTTCACCGGGGAGCTGTTTTTT.

The rearrangement uses TRBV2 and TRBJ2-1; D not certain. V lost 2 bases to trimming and J lost 1 base, with 6 bases between them. Germline CDR1 reads SNHLY; CDR2 reads FYNNEI. The CDR3 totals 14 residues. The CDR3 coding sequence is TGTGCCAGCAGTGAACTCCGGTCCTACAATGAGCAGTTCTTC. It encodes CASSELRSYNEQFF.

The chain employs TRBV7-9 and TRBJ1-3; D gene ambiguous. Per the germline V gene, CDR1 is SEHNR and CDR2 is FQNEAQ (reference sequence). V was shortened by 2 bases and J by 4 bases, with 6 bases between the two germline ends. This CDR3 contains 13 residues. CDR3 DNA: TGTGCCAGCAGCTTACCGGGGGGAAACACCATATATTTT. Protein: CASSLPGGNTIYF.

The rearrangement joins TRBV7-3 to TRBJ2-2; no clear D. The V end was cut by 3 bases, the J end by 3 bases, with 5 bases between. Germline V gives CDR1 SGHTA, CDR2 FQGTGA. The CDR3 extends over 13 amino acids. This CDR3 reads CASSFSYTGELFF. Here the CDR3 DNA reads TGTGCCAGCAGCTTTAGCTACACCGGGGAGCTGTTTTTT.

The chain has TRBV11-2 and TRBJ2-2; the match to TRBD2 covers 10 bases. With V trimmed by 6 bases and J by 1 base, 2 bases remained unmatched. The germline CDR1 and CDR2 sequences are SGHAT and FQNNGV. The CDR3 loop spans 15 amino acids. CDR3 residues: CASRRTSGNTGELFF. The CDR3 DNA follows: TGTGCCAGCAGAAGGACTAGCGGGAACACCGGGGAGCTGTTTTTT.

The chain combines TRBV5-8 with TRBJ2-7; perhaps TRBD2 as D (6 bases). Germline lookup yields CDR1 SGHTS and CDR2 YDEGEE. The CDR3 extends over 13 amino acids. The V end lost 2 bases, the J end lost 6 bases, and 12 bases lay between the germline ends. DNA of the CDR3: TGTGCCAGCAGCTTACGGGAGCCGGCCGAGCAGTACTTC. Translated, it gives CASSLREPAEQYF.

This clone was counted a few times. The chain carries TRBV7-2 and TRBJ1-1; the match to TRBD1 covers 7 bases. The CDR3 covers 14 residues. J lost 2 bases, V lost 5 bases, and 5 bases had no gene match. From germline, CDR1 is SGHTA and CDR2 FQGNSA. The CDR3 region is CASSRGQTNTEAFF. CDR3 in DNA: TGTGCCAGCAGCCGGGGACAGACCAACACTGAAGCTTTCTTT.

The V gene is TRBV27, the J gene TRBJ2-2; TRBD2 agrees at 10 bases. The CDR3 totals 14 residues. The V gene end was trimmed by 5 bases and the J gene end by 4 bases; junction bases not matched to a gene: 1. Germline V gives CDR1 MNHEY, CDR2 SMNVEV (reference sequence). CDR3 sequence: CASSSGRATGELFF. In DNA, the CDR3 is TGTGCCAGCAGTAGCGGGAGGGCCACCGGGGAGCTGTTTTTT.

The table lists this clone with a count of one. The V gene is TRBV7-2, the J gene TRBJ1-3; D is perhaps TRBD1 (5 bases). This CDR3 comprises 14 residues. Germline V gives CDR1 SGHTA, CDR2 FQGNSA. The V gene lost 2 bases and the J gene lost 2 bases, with 7 bases spanning the gap. CDR3 region: CASSLLGPGNTIYF. CDR3 nucleotide sequence: TGTGCCAGCAGCTTATTGGGGCCTGGAAACACCATATATTTT.

This clone was counted a single time. The V gene is TRBV7-2, the J gene TRBJ2-7, with D tentatively TRBD2 (6 bases). CDR3 size: 14 residues. Per germline, CDR1 SGHTA and CDR2 FQGNSA. The V end lost 5 bases, the J end lost 3 bases, and 14 bases lay between the germline ends. In nucleotides, the CDR3 is TGTGCCAGCAGCCTGACTAGGACAAACTACGAGCAGTACTTC. It encodes CASSLTRTNYEQYF.

The chain recombines TRBV21-1 with TRBJ2-1; TRBD2, the table's D call, lacks a check against the DNA. TRBV21-1 is marked as a pseudogene. The CDR3 is 17 amino acids. CDR3 amino acids: CASSNKFGLATYNEQFF. The CDR3 DNA sequence: TGTGCCAGCAGCAACAAATTTGGACTAGCGACCTACAATGAGCAGTTCTTC.

This clone occurred a few times. The chain recombines TRBV6-5 with TRBJ2-6; the D is unclear. Germline V gene data show CDR1 as MNHEY and CDR2 as SVGAGI. V lost 6 bases and J lost 0, with 9 bases in between. The CDR3 loop spans 15 amino acids. In DNA, the CDR3 is TGTGCCAGCAGCTCCAGGATCTCTGGGGCCAACGTCCTGACTTTC. It encodes CASSSRISGANVLTF.

The chain employs TRBV28 and TRBJ2-1, with 7 bases fitting TRBD1. The J segment lost 6 bases and the V segment lost 3 bases, leaving 5 bases of the junction unmatched. Germline values: CDR1 MDHEN, CDR2 SYDVKM. The CDR3 contains 14 residues. CDR3 DNA: TGTGCCAGCAGTTTTGACAGGGTTGCCAATGAGCAGTTCTTC. Its translation is CASSFDRVANEQFF. Looking up the rest from reference TRBV28 and TRBJ2-1 gives the full variable domain: DVKVTQSSRYLVKRTGEKVFLECVQDMDHENMFWYRQDPGLGLRLIYFSYDVKMKEKGDIPEGYSVSREKKERFSLILESASTNQTSMYLCASSFDRVANEQFFGPGTRLTVL.

CDR3 loop: CATSGGQGAISYEQYF. DNA for the CDR3: TGTGCCACCAGTGGCGGGCAGGGGGCCATTTCCTACGAGCAGTACTTC. This rearrangement joins TRBV24-1 to TRBJ2-7; 8 nucleotides align to TRBD1. Germline CDR1 KGHDR, CDR2 SFDVKD. The CDR3 contains 16 residues. Losses at the gene ends were 5 bases for V and 1 base for J; bases not matched to a gene: 9.

This clone showed up just once. This sequence joins TRBV28 and TRBJ1-4; no clear D gene. CDR1 is MDHEN, CDR2 SYDVKM, per germline. Deletions cut 1 base from V and 4 bases from J, with 7 bases between. The CDR3 covers 14 residues. The CDR3 here is CASSLSTVNEKLFF. CDR3 in DNA: TGTGCCAGCAGTTTATCTACGGTTAATGAAAAACTGTTTTTT.

The chain's CDR3 is CASSAFETQYF. As DNA, the CDR3 is TGTGCCAGCAGTGCTTTTGAGACCCAGTACTTC. V usage is TRBV2 and J usage is TRBJ2-5; D is undetermined. Trimming cost V 4 bases and J 5 bases, with 5 bases left between them. Per the germline V gene, CDR1 is SNHLY and CDR2 is FYNNEI. The CDR3 is 11 residues long.

The rearrangement links TRBV6-6 to TRBJ2-3; 8 nucleotides agree with TRBD2. The length of the CDR3 is 15 residues. V lost 6 bases, J lost 5 bases, and 10 bases stayed unmatched. CDR1 and CDR2 from the germline V gene are MNHNY and SVGAGI (reference sequence). CDR3 sequence (DNA): TGTGCCAGCAGCCCCGGGGGGGGCGTTTTAGATACGCAGTATTTT. Amino acid sequence: CASSPGGGVLDTQYF.

The gene calls are TRBV28 and TRBJ2-5, with 9 bases matching TRBD2. The V gene end was trimmed by 7 bases and the J gene end by 5 bases; junction bases not matched to a gene: 17. Looked up from germline, CDR1 is MDHEN and CDR2 is SYDVKM. The CDR3 is 17 residues long. CDR3 bases: TGTGCCAGCACCGCGATCCGGAAGCGGGAGGATTGGGAGACCCAGTACTTC. It encodes CASTAIRKREDWETQYF.

The rearrangement joins TRBV7-2 to TRBJ2-7; D call uncertain. This CDR3 spans 15 amino acids. The ends were cut back, 0 bases at V and 3 bases at J, with 12 bases in the middle. Germline V gene sequence: CDR1 SGHTA, CDR2 FQGNSA. CDR3: CASSLAPTLNYEQYF. In nucleotides, the CDR3 is TGTGCCAGCAGCTTAGCTCCGACACTTAACTACGAGCAGTACTTC.

The chain joins TRBV10-3 to TRBJ1-2; D is perhaps TRBD1 (5 bases). Germline CDR1 reads ENHRY; CDR2 reads SYGVKD. The CDR3 runs 15 residues. The V end lost 8 bases, the J end lost 8 bases, and 24 bases lay between the germline ends. The CDR3 sequence is CAIRGITGRGDGYTF. DNA for the CDR3: TGTGCCATCCGCGGTATCACGGGGAGGGGTGACGGCTACACCTTC.

This chain joins TRBV28 and TRBJ2-1, with unresolved D. The CDR3 length is 12 residues. V was trimmed by 8 bases and J by 0 bases, leaving 5 bases between them. CDR1 is MDHEN, CDR2 SYDVKM, per germline. CDR3 bases: TGTGCCAGCTTTAGCTCCTACAATGAGCAGTTCTTC. It codes for CASFSSYNEQFF.